This TCR beta chain stems from a study of follicular helper T cells after annual influenza vaccination (dated by TCRdb to about 2017). Describing the broader study: After each seasonal influenza vaccination, blood was collected on days 0, 7 and 28. To look at recall of cTfh clones, some subjects were tracked through successive annual vaccinations covering the 2013-2014, 2014-2015 and 2015-2016 seasons. One week after vaccination, a second recruited cohort of 12 subjects (Table S1) displayed a similar ICOS+CD38+ cTfh response. Multi-year samples were obtained from about 6 subjects, with two vaccination seasons covered for a few subjects and three seasons covered for two subjects. Samples from 2013-2014 were cryopreserved, whereas samples from 2015 were processed immediately after collection. What the work shows at the level of the full study, not this receptor alone: ICOS+CD38+ cTfh clonality correlated with the frequency of that population, and its change correlated with the change in circulating plasmablast frequency. Rare clonotypes could not be sampled because productive TCRB sequences were recovered from only about 9.5-23% of the analyzed cells. Day 7 ICOS+CD38+ clones were most often found later in ICOS-CD38- cTfh, suggesting that subset may serve as a memory reservoir. Successive annual vaccinations recalled a recurring oligoclonal ICOS+CD38+ cTfh response that included tetramer and AIM influenza-specific clonotypes.

The time point tag for this specimen amounts to: 2014-2015 season, pre-vaccination. Adults were given seasonal inactivated influenza vaccine (Fluvarix), and sorted blood CD4 subsets were followed by TCRB sequencing before and after vaccination. To be eligible, subjects had to live in the community and must not have received influenza vaccine in the previous 6 months. Subjects were excluded for influenza vaccine contraindications, substance abuse, HIV/AIDS, active malignancy, immunomodulatory medication, or active illness such as respiratory infection. Per time point, between roughly 35 and 110 mL of blood was sampled. Circulating Tfh were defined as non-naive CD4+CXCR5+PD-1+ cells and sorted into ICOS+CD38+ and ICOS-CD38- fractions. Ficoll-Paque PLUS or SepMate separation was used to isolate PBMC. Before DNA extraction, cell subsets were sorted from PBMC on a BD FACS Aria. The CDR3 numbers 15 residues from cysteine through phenylalanine. Here the CDR3 DNA is all that survives: 45 bases in frame from base 1. Sequences KGHSH (CDR1) and LQKENI (CDR2) are obtained from the germline V gene. V lost 3 bases and J lost 5 bases, and the count of bases not matched to a germline gene is 7.

With regard to this clone: Its recognized antigen is unknown. No base-level quality is on record; no much larger clone is a single base apart.

The library was produced with the immunoSEQ multiplex PCR assay. Adaptive Biotechnologies carried out TCRB amplification, library preparation, sequencing and preliminary bioinformatics at Survey level resolution. For TCRB sequencing, genomic DNA from the sorted cTfh populations was amplified by multiplex PCR. Processing in the source paper ran as follows. Clonality was computed in R as 1 minus normalized Shannon entropy; the Gini index was calculated with the R package ineq. Overlap score was the summed counts of shared sequences divided by total counts of all sequences in both compared samples. Significance of shared clonotypes was assessed by Fisher's exact test, with a theoretical repertoire of 10^7 TCRB sequences assumed. Imported from immuneACCESS, the table was reduced by TCRdb to in-frame sequences with V and J called. These copies leave out some clones; in studies compared against another copy, an unresolved V gene accounts for under half, and the cause of the remainder is not known. The V and J calls and clone size are taken from that table; D and trimming were inferred from the DNA. The sample contains over 25,000 clones, roughly 80% of them found a single time. The leading ten clones occupy approximately 1.3% of the sample.

Recombination linked TRBV18 to TRBJ1-5; 7 central bases correspond to TRBD1. The sample here was CXCR5+ CD38- circulating T follicular helper cells from blood, taken on the day of influenza vaccination. This specimen's cell subset or site label, per the study, means: circulating Tfh, non-naive CD4+CXCR5+PD-1+ (ICOS+CD38+ or ICOS-CD38-). This clonotype was sampled from an adult who received the influenza vaccine. The CDR3 loop reads CASSPSRDSHQPQHF. Here is the DNA: TGTGCCAGCTCACCGTCGCGGGACAGTCATCAGCCCCAGCATTTT. The entire variable domain, with the stretches around the CDR3 drawn from the reference TRBV18 and TRBJ1-5 proteins, is NAGVMQNPRHLVRRRGQEARLRCSPMKGHSHVYWYRQLPEEGLKFMVYLQKENIIDESGMPKERFSAEFPKEGPSILRIQQVVRGDSAAYFCASSPSRDSHQPQHFGDGTRLSIL.